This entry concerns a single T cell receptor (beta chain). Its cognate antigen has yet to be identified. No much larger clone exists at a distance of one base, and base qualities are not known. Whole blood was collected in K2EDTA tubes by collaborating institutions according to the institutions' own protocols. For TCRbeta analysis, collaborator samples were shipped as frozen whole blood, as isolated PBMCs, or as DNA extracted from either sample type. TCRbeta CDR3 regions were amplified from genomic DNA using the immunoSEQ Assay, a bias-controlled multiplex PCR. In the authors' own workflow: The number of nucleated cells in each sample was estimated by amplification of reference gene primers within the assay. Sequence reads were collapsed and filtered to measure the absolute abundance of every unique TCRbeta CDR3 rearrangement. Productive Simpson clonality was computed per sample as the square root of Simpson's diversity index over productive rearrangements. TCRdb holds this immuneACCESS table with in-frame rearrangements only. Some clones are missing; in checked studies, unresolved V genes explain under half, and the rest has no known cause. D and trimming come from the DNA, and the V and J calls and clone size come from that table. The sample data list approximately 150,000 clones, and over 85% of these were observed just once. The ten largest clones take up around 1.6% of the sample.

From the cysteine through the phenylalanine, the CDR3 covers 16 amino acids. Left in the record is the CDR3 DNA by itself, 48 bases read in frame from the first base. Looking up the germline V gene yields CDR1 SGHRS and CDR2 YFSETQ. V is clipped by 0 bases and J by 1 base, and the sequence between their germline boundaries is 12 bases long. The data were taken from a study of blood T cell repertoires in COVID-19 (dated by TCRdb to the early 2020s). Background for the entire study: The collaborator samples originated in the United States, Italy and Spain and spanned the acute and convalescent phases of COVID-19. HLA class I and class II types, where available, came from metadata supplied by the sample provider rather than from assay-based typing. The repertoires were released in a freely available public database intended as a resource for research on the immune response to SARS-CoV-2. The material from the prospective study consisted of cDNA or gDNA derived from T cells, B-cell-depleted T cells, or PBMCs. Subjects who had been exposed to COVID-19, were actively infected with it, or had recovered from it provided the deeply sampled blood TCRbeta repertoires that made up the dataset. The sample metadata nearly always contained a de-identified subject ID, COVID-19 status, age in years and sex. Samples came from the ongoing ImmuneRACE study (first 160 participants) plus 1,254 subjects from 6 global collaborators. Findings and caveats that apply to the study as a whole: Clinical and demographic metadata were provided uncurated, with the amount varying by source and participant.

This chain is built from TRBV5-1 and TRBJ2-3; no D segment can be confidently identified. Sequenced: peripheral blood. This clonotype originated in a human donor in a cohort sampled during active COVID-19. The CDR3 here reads CASSLAPLVGTDTQYF. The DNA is TGCGCCAGCAGCTTGGCTCCTTTAGTAGGCACAGATACGCAGTATTTT. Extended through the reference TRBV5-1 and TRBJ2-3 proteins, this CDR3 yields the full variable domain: KAGVTQTPRYLIKTRGQQVTLSCSPISGHRSVSWYQQTPGQGLQFLFEYFSETQRNKGNFPGRFSGRQFSNSRSEMNVSTLELGDSALYLCASSLAPLVGTDTQYFGPGTRLTVL.